These 8 T cell receptor beta chains originate from one sample sequenced in a study of T cell repertoires in cytomegalovirus infection (dated by TCRdb to between 2018 and 2021). TCRdb names Illumina HiSeq 1500 as the instrument used. TCRdb applied fastp at Q25 and MiXCR to the public reads, then kept only in-frame beta chains. A single entry per CDR3 protein holds the most common genes and DNA from its merged rows. The sample data list 110,000 to 150,000 distinct CDR3 sequences, and 5% to 6.5% of these were observed just once. Over 15% of the sample is in the top ten clones. Sequenced material: PBMCs. The receptors were sampled from a human donor in good health (CMV status not recorded). Some clones in this sample may be carry-over from other donors' samples.

This clonotype has a count of ten or more. V is TRBV19 and J is TRBJ1-1; 12 bases are a match to TRBD1. V was clipped by 5 bases and J by 4 bases; unmatched bases: 5. CDR3 size: 15 residues. Germline CDR1 reads LNHDA; CDR2 reads SQIVND (reference sequence). The CDR3 spells CASSLGQGAVTEAFF. Written as DNA, the CDR3 is TGTGCCAGTAGTTTGGGACAGGGGGCGGTCACTGAAGCTTTCTTT.

In this sample, this clonotype turned up many times. The rearrangement links TRBV7-2 to TRBJ1-6; 8 nucleotides line up with TRBD1. J was trimmed by 8 bases and V by 5 bases; bases with no gene match: 8. Germline CDR1 and CDR2: SGHTA and FQGNSA. The CDR3 is made up of 15 amino acids. CDR3 in amino acids: CASSQRTGWHSPLHF. CDR3 bases: TGTGCCAGCAGCCAGAGGACAGGGTGGCATTCACCCCTCCACTTT.

Ten or more counts support this clonotype. V gene TRBV20-1 combines with J gene TRBJ1-5; a possible D gene is TRBD1 (5 bases). This CDR3 spans 12 amino acids. Germline-derived CDR1 and CDR2 are DFQATT and SNEGSKA (reference sequence). V lost 2 bases and J 7 bases, leaving 9 bases between the germline ends. The CDR3 nucleotides are TGCAGTGCTAGACCTTCAGGGCAGCCCCAGCATTTT. Translating gives CSARPSGQPQHF.

In its sample, this clonotype was seen a few times. V gene TRBV19 combines with J gene TRBJ2-2, with D unresolved. Germline V gene sequence: CDR1 LNHDA, CDR2 SQIVND (reference sequence). V lost 3 bases and J lost 6, with 2 bases in between. The CDR3 consists of 11 residues. The CDR3 nucleotides are TGTGCCAGTAGTATGGCCGGGGAGCTGTTTTTT. Its translation: CASSMAGELFF.

This clonotype came up many times. V gene TRBV7-8 combines with J gene TRBJ2-2, with D unclear. Trimming cost V 2 bases and J 2 bases, with 6 bases left between them. Germline assignment: CDR1 SGHVS and CDR2 FQNEAQ. The CDR3 sequence is 14 residues long. In DNA form, the CDR3 reads TGTGCCAGCAGCTTAAGCGAAAACACCGGGGAGCTGTTTTTT. Residues: CASSLSENTGELFF.

This clonotype was detected many times. This chain joins TRBV7-2 and TRBJ1-2; no reliable D call. CDR1 and CDR2 (germline): SGHTA, FQGNSA. The V and J ends lost 5 bases and 4 bases respectively, with 8 bases between them. The CDR3 length is 12 residues. CDR3: CASSLYSYGYTF. In nucleotides, the CDR3 is TGTGCCAGCAGCCTCTACTCCTATGGCTACACCTTC.

This sequence joins TRBV10-3 and TRBJ1-5; D not resolved. The CDR3 loop spans 13 amino acids. Trimming shortened V by 4 bases and J by 0 bases, and 4 bases separated the two germline ends. Per germline, CDR1 ENHRY and CDR2 SYGVKD. CDR3 residues: CAISVYSNQPQHF. The CDR3 DNA is TGTGCCATCAGTGTCTATAGCAATCAGCCCCAGCATTTT.

This clonotype was recorded at least ten times. The rearrangement joins TRBV2 to TRBJ2-5; weak D call: TRBD2 (7 bases). Trimming left V 2 bases short and J 4 bases short, with 14 bases between. Germline CDR1 SNHLY, CDR2 FYNNEI. The length of the CDR3 is 15 residues. The chain's CDR3 is CASSESGGRAETQYF. The DNA of the CDR3 is TGTGCCAGCAGTGAATCGGGGGGCCGTGCAGAGACCCAGTACTTC.